This T cell receptor (beta chain) stems from a study of blood T cell repertoires in COVID-19. Method: immunoSEQ multiplex PCR; TCRdb's copy keeps in-frame clones and lacks some. This repertoire shows roughly 120,000 clones, approximately 80% found once; its top ten account for 7.9%. This CDR3 comprises 15 residues. V lost 1 base and J lost 1, with 8 bases in between. Germline V gives CDR1 SGHTA, CDR2 FQGTGA. The gene calls are TRBV7-3 and TRBJ2-1; TRBD2 might be the D (6 bases). Sequencing was carried out using peripheral blood. This TCR was recovered from a woman of 80 years or more with active or convalescent COVID-19. The CDR3 spells CASSLSGMSYNEQFF. CDR3 sequence (DNA): TGTGCCAGCAGCTTAAGCGGGATGTCCTACAATGAGCAGTTCTTC.